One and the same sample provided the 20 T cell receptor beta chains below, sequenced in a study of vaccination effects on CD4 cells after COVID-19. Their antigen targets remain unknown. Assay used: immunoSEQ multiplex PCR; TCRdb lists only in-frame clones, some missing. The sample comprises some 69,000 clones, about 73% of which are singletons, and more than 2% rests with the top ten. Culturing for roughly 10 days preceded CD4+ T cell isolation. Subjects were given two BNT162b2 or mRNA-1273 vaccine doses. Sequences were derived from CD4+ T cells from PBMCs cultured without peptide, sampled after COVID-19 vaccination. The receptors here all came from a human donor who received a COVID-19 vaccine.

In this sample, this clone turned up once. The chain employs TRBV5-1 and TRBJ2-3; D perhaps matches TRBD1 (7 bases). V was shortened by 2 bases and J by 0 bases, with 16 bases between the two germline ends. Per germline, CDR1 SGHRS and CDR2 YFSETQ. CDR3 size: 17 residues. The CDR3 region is CASSLALTGTSTDTQYF. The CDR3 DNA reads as TGCGCCAGCAGCTTAGCCTTGACAGGGACTAGCACAGATACGCAGTATTTT.

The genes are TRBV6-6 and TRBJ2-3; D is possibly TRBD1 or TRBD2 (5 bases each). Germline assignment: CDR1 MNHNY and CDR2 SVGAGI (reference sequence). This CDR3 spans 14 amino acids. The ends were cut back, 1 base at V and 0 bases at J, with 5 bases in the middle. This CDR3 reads CASSYWDSTDTQYF. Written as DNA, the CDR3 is TGTGCCAGCAGTTACTGGGACAGCACAGATACGCAGTATTTT.

The CDR3 region has the DNA TGTGCCAGCAGCAGAGGGACAGGGAGGCAAGAATCACCCCTCCACTTT. Translated, it gives CASSRGTGRQESPLHF. The V call is TRBV9, the J call TRBJ1-6, with 9 nucleotides matching TRBD1. The CDR3 is made up of 16 amino acids. Trimming took 4 bases from V and 10 from J; bases not matched to a gene: 12. Germline V gene sequence: CDR1 SGDLS, CDR2 YYNGEE.

CDR3 in DNA: TGTGCCAGCAGTTACGGACAGGGCAGGGACGGCTACACCTTC. Its protein is CASSYGQGRDGYTF. The J gene is TRBJ1-2, the V gene TRBV6-5; 8 nucleotides align to TRBD1. The CDR3 spans 14 residues. Germline lookup yields CDR1 MNHEY and CDR2 SVGAGI. The J segment lost 8 bases and the V segment lost 2 bases, leaving 7 bases of the junction unmatched.

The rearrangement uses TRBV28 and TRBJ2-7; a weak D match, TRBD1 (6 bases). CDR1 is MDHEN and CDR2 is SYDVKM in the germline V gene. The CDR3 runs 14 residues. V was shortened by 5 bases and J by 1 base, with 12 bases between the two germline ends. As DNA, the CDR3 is TGTGCCAGCAGTGCTCCAGGGGAGTCCTACGAGCAGTACGTC. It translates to CASSAPGESYEQYV.

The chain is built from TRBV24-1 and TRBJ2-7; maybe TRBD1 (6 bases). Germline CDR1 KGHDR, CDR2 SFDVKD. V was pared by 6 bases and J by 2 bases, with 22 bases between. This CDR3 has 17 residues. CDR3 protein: CATSPGNRVESTYEQYV. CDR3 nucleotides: TGTGCCACCAGTCCCGGAAACAGGGTGGAGTCTACCTACGAGCAGTACGTC.

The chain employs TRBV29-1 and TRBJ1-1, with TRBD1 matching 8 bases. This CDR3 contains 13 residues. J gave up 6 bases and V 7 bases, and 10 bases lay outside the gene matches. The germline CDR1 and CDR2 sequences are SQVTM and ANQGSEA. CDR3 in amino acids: CSGRTGSRAEAFF. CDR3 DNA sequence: TGCAGCGGCCGGACAGGGTCGCGCGCTGAAGCTTTCTTT.

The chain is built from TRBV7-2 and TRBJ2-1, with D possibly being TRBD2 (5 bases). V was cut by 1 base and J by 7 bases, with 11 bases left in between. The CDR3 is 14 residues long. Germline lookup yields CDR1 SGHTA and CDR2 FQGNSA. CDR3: CASSLGASWNEQFF. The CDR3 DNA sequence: TGTGCCAGCAGCTTAGGGGCTAGCTGGAATGAGCAGTTCTTC.

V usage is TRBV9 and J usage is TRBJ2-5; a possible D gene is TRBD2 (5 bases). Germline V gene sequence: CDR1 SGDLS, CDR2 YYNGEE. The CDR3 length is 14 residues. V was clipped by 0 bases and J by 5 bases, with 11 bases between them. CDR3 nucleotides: TGTGCCAGCAGCGTAGGCGTGACTACGGAGACCCAGTACTTC. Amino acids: CASSVGVTTETQYF.

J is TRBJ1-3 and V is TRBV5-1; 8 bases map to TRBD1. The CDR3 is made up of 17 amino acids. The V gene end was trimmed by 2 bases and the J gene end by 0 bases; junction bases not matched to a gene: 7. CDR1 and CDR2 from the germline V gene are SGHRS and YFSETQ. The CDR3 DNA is TGCGCCAGCAGCTTTTCTCCAGGGGGCGACTCTGGAAACACCATATATTTT. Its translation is CASSFSPGGDSGNTIYF.

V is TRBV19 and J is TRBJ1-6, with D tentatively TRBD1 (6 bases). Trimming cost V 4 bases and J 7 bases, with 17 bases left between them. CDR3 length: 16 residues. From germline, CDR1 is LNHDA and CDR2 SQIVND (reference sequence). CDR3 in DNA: TGTGCCAGTAGTACCGATGACAGGTTTTCAAATTCACCCCTCCACTTT. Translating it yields CASSTDDRFSNSPLHF.

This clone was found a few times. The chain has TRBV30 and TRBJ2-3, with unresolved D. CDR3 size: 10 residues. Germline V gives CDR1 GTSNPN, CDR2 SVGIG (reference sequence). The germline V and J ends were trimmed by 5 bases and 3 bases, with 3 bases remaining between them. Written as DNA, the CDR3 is TGTGCCTGGCGGACAGATACGCAGTATTTT. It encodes CAWRTDTQYF.

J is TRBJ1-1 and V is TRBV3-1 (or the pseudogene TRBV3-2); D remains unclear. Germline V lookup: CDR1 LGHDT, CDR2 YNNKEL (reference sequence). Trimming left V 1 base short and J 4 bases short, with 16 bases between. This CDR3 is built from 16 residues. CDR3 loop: CASSQVRVAAGTEAFF. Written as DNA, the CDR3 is TGTGCCAGCAGCCAAGTCCGCGTCGCGGCGGGCACTGAAGCTTTCTTT.

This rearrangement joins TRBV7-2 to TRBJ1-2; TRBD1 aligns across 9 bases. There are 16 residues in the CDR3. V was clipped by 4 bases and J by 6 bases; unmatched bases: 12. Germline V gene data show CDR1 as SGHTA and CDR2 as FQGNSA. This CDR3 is CASSSRGGTGNHGYTF. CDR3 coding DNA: TGTGCCAGCAGCTCCCGGGGCGGGACAGGGAATCATGGCTACACCTTC.

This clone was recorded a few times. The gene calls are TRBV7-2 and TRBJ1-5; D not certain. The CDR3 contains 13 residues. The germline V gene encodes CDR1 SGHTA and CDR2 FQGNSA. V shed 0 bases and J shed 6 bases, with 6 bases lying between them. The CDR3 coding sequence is TGTGCCAGCAGCTTAGCGTTCGGTCAGCCCCAGCATTTT. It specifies CASSLAFGQPQHF.

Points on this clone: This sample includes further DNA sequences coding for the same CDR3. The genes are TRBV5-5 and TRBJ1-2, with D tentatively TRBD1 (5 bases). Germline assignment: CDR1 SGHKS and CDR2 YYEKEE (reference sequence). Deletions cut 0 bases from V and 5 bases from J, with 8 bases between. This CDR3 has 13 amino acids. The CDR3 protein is CASSLVSGYGYTF. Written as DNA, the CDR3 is TGTGCCAGCAGCTTGGTATCAGGGTATGGCTACACCTTC. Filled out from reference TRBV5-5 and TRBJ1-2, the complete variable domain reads DAGVTQSPTHLIKTRGQQVTLRCSPISGHKSVSWYQQVLGQGPQFIFQYYEKEERGRGNFPDRFSARQFPNYSSELNVNALLLGDSALYLCASSLVSGYGYTFGSGTRLTVV.

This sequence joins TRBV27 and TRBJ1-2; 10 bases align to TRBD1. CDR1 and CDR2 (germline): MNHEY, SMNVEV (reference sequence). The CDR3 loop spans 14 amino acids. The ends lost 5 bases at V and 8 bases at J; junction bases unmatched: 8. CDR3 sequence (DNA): TGTGCCAGCAGTGACAGACAGGGGGCGCGGGGCTACACCTTC. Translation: CASSDRQGARGYTF.

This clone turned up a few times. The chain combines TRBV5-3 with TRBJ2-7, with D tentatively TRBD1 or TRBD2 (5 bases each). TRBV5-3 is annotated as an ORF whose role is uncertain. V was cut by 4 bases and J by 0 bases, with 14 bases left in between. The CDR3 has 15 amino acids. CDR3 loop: CARSPGTPSSYEQYV. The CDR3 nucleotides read TGTGCCAGAAGCCCCGGGACCCCGAGCTCCTACGAGCAGTACGTC.

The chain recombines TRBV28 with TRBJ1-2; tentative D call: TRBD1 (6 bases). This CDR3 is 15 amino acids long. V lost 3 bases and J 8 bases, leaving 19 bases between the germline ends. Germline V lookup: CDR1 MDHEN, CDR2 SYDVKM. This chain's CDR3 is CASSLGERGGQGYTF. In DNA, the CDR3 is TGTGCCAGCAGTTTGGGGGAACGGGGGGGGCAGGGCTACACCTTC.

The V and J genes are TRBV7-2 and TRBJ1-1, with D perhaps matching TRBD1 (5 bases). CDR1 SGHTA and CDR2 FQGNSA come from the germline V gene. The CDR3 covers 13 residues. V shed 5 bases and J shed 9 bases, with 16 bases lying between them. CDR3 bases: TGTGCCAGCAGCCAACCCCCGGGACTACAAGCTTTCTTT. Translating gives CASSQPPGLQAFF.